This TCR beta chain was captured in a study of shared clonotypes between healthy human individuals. With 5 bases clipped from V and 2 bases from J, the junction kept 5 bases outside the gene matches. Germline V lookup: CDR1 MNHEY, CDR2 SVGAGI. CDR3 length: 14 residues. The assay was immunoSEQ multiplex PCR, and TCRdb's table has in-frame clones only and misses some. The profile shows some 980,000 clones, approximately 80% of them singletons. The sample consisted of memory CD4+ T cells sorted from blood. Specified subset: CD45RA-negative fraction. The origin of this receptor is a man aged 18 to 29 in good health. The V gene is TRBV6-5, the J gene TRBJ2-7; 8 nucleotides line up with TRBD1. CDR3 in amino acids: CASSRTGTTYEQYF. In nucleotides, the CDR3 is TGTGCCAGCAGTAGGACAGGGACAACCTACGAGCAGTACTTC.